This T cell receptor (beta chain) was sequenced for a study of shared clonotypes between healthy human individuals. The method was immunoSEQ multiplex PCR; TCRdb's version includes in-frame clones alone and lacks a portion of them. The sample includes 1,400,000 or so clones, about 98.5% of them seen just once. The CDR3 is 13 amino acids. The ends lost 4 bases at V and 6 bases at J; junction bases unmatched: 1. Germline V gene lookup returns CDR1 LNHDA and CDR2 SQIVND (reference sequence). The clonotype was recovered from a man aged 30 to 45 in good health. The rearrangement links TRBV19 to TRBJ2-2; TRBD1 agrees at 8 bases. The sample taken for sequencing was naive CD4+ T cells sorted from blood. Subset given: CD45RA+ positively selected. CDR3: CASSTQGAGELFF. In DNA form, the CDR3 reads TGTGCCAGTAGTACACAGGGGGCCGGGGAGCTGTTTTTT.